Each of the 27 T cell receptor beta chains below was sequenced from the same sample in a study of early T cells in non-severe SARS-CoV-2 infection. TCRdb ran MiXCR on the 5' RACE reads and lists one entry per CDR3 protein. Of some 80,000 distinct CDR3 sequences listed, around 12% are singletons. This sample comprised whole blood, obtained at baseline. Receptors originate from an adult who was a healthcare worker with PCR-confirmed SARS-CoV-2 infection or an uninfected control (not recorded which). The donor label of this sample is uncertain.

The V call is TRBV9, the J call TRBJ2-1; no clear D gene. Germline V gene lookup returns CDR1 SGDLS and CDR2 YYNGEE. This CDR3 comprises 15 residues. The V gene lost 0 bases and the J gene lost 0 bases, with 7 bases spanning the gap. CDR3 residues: CASSVAPSSYNEQFF. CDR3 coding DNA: TGTGCCAGCAGCGTAGCCCCGAGCTCCTACAATGAGCAGTTCTTC.

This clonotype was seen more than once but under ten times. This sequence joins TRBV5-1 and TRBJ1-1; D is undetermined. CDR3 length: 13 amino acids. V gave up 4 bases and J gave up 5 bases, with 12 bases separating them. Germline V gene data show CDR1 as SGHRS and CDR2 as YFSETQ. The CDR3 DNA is TGCGCCAGCAGCATTAGTCCGGGAACTGAAGCTTTCTTT. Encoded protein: CASSISPGTEAFF.

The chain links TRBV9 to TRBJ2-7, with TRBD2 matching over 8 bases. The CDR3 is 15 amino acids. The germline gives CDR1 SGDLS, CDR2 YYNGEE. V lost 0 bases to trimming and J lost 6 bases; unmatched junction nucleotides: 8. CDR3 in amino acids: CASSVGDTAGGEQYF. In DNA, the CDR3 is TGTGCCAGCAGCGTAGGGGACACCGCGGGGGGCGAGCAGTACTTC.

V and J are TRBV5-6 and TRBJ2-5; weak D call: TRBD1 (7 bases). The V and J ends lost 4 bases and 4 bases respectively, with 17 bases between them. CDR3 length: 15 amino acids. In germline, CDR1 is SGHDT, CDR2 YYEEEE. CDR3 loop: CASSPRRGVGETQYF. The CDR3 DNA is TGTGCCAGCAGCCCGCGCAGGGGGGTTGGAGAGACCCAGTACTTC. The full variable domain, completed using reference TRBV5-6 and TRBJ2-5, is DAGVTQSPTHLIKTRGQQVTLRCSPKSGHDTVSWYQQALGQGPQFIFQYYEEEERQRGNFPDRFSGHQFPNYSSELNVNALLLGDSALYLCASSPRRGVGETQYFGPGTRLLVL.

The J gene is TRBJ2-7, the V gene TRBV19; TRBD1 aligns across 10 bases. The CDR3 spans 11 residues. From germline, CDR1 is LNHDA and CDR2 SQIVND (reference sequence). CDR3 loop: CARDRGHEQYF. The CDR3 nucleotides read TGTGCACGGGACAGGGGCCACGAGCAGTACTTC.

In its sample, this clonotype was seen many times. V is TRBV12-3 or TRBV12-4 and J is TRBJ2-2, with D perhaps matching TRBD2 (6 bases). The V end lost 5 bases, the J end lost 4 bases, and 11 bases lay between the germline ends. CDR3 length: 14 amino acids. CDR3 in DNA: TGTGCCAGCAGTAAGGGACTCCTCACCGGGGAGCTGTTTTTT. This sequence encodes CASSKGLLTGELFF.

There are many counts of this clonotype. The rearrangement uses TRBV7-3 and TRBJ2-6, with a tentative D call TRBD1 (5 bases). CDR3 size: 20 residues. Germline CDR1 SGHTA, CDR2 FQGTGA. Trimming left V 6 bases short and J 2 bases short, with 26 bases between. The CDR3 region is CASSLGPGLAELAGANVLTF. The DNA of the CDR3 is TGTGCCAGCAGTCTGGGGCCGGGTTTGGCAGAACTTGCTGGGGCCAACGTCCTGACTTTC.

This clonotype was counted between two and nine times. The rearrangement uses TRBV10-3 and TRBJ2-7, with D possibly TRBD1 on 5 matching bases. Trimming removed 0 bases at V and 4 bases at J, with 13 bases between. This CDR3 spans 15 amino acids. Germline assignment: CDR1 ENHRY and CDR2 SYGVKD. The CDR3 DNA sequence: TGTGCCATCAGTGAGTCGTCAGGGTCGGGTTACGAGCAGTACTTC. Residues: CAISESSGSGYEQYF.

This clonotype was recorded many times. The CDR3 region has the DNA TGTGCCATCAGGCAACTAGCGGGATACAATGAGCAGTTCTTC. This sequence encodes CAIRQLAGYNEQFF. J is TRBJ2-1 and V is TRBV10-3; 10 bases line up with TRBD2. V lost 6 bases and J lost 4; bases outside the gene matches: 3. The V gene's germline CDR1 is ENHRY and CDR2 SYGVKD. The CDR3 covers 14 residues.

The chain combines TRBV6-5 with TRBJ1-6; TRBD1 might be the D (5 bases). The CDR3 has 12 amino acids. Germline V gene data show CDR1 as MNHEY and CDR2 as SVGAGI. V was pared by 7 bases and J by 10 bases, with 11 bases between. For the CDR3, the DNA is TGTGCCAGCACCCCAGGGATCTCACCCCTCCACTTT. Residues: CASTPGISPLHF.

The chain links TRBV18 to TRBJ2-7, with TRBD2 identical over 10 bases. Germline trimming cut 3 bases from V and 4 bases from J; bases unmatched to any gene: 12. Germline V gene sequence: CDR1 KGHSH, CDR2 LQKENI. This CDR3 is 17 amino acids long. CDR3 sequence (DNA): TGTGCCAGCTCACCCAGGGCTAGCGGGAGTAGAGGGTACGAGCAGTACTTC. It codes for CASSPRASGSRGYEQYF.

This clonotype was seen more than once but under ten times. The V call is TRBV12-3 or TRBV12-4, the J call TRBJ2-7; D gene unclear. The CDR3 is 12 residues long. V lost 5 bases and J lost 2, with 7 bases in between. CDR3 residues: CASSPGPYEQYF. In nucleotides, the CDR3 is TGTGCCAGCAGTCCCGGTCCCTACGAGCAGTACTTC.

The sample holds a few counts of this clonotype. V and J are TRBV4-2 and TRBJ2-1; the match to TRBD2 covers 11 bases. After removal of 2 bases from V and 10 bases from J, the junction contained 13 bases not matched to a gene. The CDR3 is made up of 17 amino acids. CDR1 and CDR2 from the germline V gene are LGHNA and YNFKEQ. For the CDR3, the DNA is TGTGCCAGCAGCCAACTACTTAGCGGGAGGGAACTACAGGAGCAGTTCTTC. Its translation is CASSQLLSGRELQEQFF.

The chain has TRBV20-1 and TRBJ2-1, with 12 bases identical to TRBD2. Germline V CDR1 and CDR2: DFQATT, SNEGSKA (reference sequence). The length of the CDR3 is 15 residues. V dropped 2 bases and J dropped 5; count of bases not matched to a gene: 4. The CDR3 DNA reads TGCAGTGCTAGACAGGGACTAGCGGGCCACAATGAGCAGTTCTTC. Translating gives CSARQGLAGHNEQFF.

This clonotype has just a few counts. This CDR3 is CASSWGTYEQYF. The CDR3 nucleotides read TGTGCCAGCAGTTGGGGAACCTACGAGCAGTACTTC. The chain employs TRBV6-6 and TRBJ2-7; D is ambiguous. V was cut by 4 bases and J by 2 bases, with 6 bases left in between. CDR3 length: 12 residues. Germline V gene data show CDR1 as MNHNY and CDR2 as SVGAGI (reference sequence).

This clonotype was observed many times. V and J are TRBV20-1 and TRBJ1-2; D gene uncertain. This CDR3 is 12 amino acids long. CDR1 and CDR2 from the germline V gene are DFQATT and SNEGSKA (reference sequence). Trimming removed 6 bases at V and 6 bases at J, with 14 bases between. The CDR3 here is CSAFDTTNGYTF. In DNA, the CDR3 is TGCAGTGCCTTCGACACGACGAATGGCTACACCTTC.

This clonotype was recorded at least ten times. The CDR3 nucleotides read TGCAGTGCTAGAACTAGGACTGAAGCTTTCTTT. Its translation is CSARTRTEAFF. The chain employs TRBV20-1 and TRBJ1-1; D unresolved. This CDR3 comprises 11 residues. Germline CDR1 DFQATT, CDR2 SNEGSKA (reference sequence). Trimming shortened V by 2 bases and J by 5 bases, and 6 bases separated the two germline ends.

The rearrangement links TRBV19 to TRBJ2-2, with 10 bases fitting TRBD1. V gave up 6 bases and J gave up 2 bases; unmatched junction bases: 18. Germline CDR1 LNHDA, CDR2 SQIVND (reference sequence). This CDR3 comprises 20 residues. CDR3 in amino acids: CASRQGQGIYDPYNTGELFF. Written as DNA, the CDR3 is TGTGCCAGTAGGCAGGGACAGGGGATATACGACCCCTATAACACCGGGGAGCTGTTTTTT.

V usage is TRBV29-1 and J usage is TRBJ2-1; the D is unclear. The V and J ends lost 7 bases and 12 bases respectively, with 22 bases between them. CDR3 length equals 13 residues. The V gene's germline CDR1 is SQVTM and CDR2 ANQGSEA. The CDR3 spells CSANLAPPFWQFF. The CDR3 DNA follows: TGCAGCGCAAACCTGGCCCCGCCGTTTTGGCAGTTCTTC.

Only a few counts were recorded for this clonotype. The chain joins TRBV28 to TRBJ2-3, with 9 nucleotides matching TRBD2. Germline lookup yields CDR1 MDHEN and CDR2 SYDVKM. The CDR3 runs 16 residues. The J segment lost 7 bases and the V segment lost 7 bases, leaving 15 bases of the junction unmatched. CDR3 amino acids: CASTSPAGGTPHTQYF. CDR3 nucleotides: TGTGCCAGCACTTCTCCCGCGGGGGGGACCCCCCATACGCAGTATTTT.

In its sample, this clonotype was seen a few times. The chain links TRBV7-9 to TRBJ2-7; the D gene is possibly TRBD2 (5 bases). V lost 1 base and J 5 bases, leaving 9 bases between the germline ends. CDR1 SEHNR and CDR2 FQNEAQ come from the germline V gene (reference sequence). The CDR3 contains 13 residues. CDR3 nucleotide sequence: TGTGCCAGCAGCTTAGGACGGCGGGACGAGCAGTACTTC. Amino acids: CASSLGRRDEQYF.

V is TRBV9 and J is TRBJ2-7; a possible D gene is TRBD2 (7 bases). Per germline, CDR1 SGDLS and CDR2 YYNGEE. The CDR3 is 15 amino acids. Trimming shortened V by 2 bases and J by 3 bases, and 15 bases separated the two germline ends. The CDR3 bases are TGTGCCAGCAGCGTGGACAGCGGGACCCACTACGAGCAGTACTTC. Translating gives CASSVDSGTHYEQYF.

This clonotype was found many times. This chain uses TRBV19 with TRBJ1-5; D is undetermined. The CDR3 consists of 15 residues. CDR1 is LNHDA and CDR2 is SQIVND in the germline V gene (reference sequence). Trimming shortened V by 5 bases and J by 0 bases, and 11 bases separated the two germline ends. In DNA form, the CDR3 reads TGTGCCAGTAGTGTAGGAGCTTATAGCAATCAGCCCCAGCATTTT. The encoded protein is CASSVGAYSNQPQHF.

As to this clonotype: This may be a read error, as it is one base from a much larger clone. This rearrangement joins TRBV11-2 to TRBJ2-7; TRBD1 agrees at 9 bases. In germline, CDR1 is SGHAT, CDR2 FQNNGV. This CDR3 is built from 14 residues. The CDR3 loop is CARSSFLTGGEQYF. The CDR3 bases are TGTGCCAGAAGCTCGTTTCTGACAGGGGGCGAGCAGTACTTC.

The CDR3 sequence is CASSQNDRGNEQFF. The CDR3 DNA is TGTGCCAGCAGCCAGAATGACAGGGGCAATGAGCAGTTCTTC. The rearrangement links TRBV3-1 to TRBJ2-1, with 8 bases lining up with TRBD1. The CDR3 extends over 14 amino acids. CDR1 is LGHDT and CDR2 is YNNKEL in the germline V gene (reference sequence). Trimming cost V 3 bases and J 6 bases; bases outside gene matches: 4.

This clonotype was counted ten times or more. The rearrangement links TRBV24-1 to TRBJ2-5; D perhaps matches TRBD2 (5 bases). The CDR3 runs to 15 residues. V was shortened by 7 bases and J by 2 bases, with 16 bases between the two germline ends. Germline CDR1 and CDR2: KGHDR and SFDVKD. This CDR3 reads CATRDTCGGQETQYF. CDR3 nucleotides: TGTGCCACCAGGGATACCTGCGGAGGACAAGAGACCCAGTACTTC.

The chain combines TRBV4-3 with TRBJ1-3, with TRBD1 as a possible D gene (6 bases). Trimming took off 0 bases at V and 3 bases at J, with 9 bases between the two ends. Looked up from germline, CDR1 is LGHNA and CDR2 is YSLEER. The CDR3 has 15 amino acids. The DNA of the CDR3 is TGCGCCAGCAGCCAAGATGGGGGGCTTGGAAACACCATATATTTT. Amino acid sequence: CASSQDGGLGNTIYF.